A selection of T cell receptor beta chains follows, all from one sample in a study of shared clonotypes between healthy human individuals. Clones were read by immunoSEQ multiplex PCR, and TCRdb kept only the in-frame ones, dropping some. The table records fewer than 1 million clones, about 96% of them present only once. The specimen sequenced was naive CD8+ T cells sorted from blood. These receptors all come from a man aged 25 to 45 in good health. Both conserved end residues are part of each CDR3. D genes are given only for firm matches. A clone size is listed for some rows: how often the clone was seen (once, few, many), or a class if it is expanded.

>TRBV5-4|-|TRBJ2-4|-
TGTGCCAGCAGTGATGTCCTAGCCAAAAACATTCAGTACTTC
CASSDVLAKNIQYF
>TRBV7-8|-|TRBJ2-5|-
TGTGCCAGCAGCTCGAGTGGAGTGAGGGAGACCCAGTACTTC
CASSSSGVRETQYF
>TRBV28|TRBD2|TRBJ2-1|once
TGTGCCAGCAGTCCGTCGACTAGCACAAGGTTCTTC
CASSPSTSTRFF
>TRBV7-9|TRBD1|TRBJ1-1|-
TGTGCCAGCAGCCCATACAGGGGTGGTGAAGCTTTCTTT
CASSPYRGGEAFF
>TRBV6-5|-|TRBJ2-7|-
TGTGCCAGCAGCGGCTGGGGCGAGCAGTACTTC
CASSGWGEQYF
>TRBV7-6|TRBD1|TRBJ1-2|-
TGTGCCAGCAGCGACCCGGACAGGGGTGTGGGCTACACCTTC
CASSDPDRGVGYTF
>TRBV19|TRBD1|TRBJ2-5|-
TGTGCCAGTAGTGACAGGGCGTGGGAGACCCAGTACTTC
CASSDRAWETQYF
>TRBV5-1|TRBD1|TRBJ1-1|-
TGCGCCAGCAGTCCAGGGGGCGTCAATTTCGGCACTGAAGCTTTCTTT
CASSPGGVNFGTEAFF
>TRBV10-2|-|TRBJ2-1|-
TGCGCCGCAGCTGTAGCTAGCGAGGGGAATGAGCAGTTCTTC
CAAAVASEGNEQFF
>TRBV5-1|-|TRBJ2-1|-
TGCGCCAGCAGCTTGGGTAGGGCCGCCTACAATGAGCAGTTCTTC
CASSLGRAAYNEQFF
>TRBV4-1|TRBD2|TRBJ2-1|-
TGCGCCAGCAGCCAAGATATCGGTAGCGGGAGATCCTACAATGAGCAGTTCTTC
CASSQDIGSGRSYNEQFF
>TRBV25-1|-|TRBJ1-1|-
TGTGCCAGCAGTGAATTGAACACTGAAGCTTTCTTT
CASSELNTEAFF
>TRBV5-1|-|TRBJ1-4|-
TGCGCCAGCAGCTTGGAACCAGATAATGAAAAACTGTTTTTT
CASSLEPDNEKLFF
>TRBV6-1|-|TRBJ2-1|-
TGTGCCAGCAGTGAATATTTCAGGTACGATGAGCAGTTCTTC
CASSEYFRYDEQFF
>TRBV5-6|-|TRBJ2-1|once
TGTGCCAGCAGCTTGCAGGGGCCCTACAATGAGCAGTTCTTC
CASSLQGPYNEQFF
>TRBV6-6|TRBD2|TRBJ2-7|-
TGTGCCAGCACCAGACTAGCGGGCGCCTACGAGCAGTACTTC
CASTRLAGAYEQYF
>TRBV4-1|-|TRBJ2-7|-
TGCGCCAGCAGCCAACTCGAGGCCCACGAGCAGTACTTC
CASSQLEAHEQYF
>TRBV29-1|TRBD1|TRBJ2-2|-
TGCAGCGTTGAGGGGACAGTAAACACCGGGGAGCTGTTTTTT
CSVEGTVNTGELFF
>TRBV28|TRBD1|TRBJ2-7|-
TGTGCCAGCAGTTTATTTGGGACAGGGCGCTCCTACGAGCAGTACTTC
CASSLFGTGRSYEQYF
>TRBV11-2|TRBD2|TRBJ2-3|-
TGTGCCAGCAGCTTAGATGGACTAGCGGGAGGCCAGGGGTCAGATACGCAGTATTTT
CASSLDGLAGGQGSDTQYF
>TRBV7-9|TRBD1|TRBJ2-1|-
TGTGCCAGCAGCCTTTCGGGTTCAGGGGGCTCATTTGAGCAGTTCTTC
CASSLSGSGGSFEQFF
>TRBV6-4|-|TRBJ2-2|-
TGTGCCAGCTCTGACACGAACACCGGGGAGCTGTTTTTT
CASSDTNTGELFF
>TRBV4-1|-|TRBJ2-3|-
TGCGCCAGCAGCGGATGGACTTCTAGCACAGATACGCAGTATTTT
CASSGWTSSTDTQYF
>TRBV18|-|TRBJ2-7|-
TGTGCCAGCTCCCAGGGGTCTGGGTCCTACGAGCAGTACTTC
CASSQGSGSYEQYF
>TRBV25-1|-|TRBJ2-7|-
TGTGCCAGCAGTGAATATTACAGGGACACCTACGAGCAGTACTTC
CASSEYYRDTYEQYF
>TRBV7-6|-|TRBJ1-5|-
TGTGCCAGCAGCTTAGATAGTACAGACGGGCAGCCCCAGCATTTT
CASSLDSTDGQPQHF
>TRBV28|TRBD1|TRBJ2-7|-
TGTGCCAGTGGGTGGACAGGGGGCCGGCACGAGCAGTACTTC
CASGWTGGRHEQYF
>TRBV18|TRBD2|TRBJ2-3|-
TGTGCCAGCTCACCATATACTAGCGGAATAGATACGCAGTATTTT
CASSPYTSGIDTQYF
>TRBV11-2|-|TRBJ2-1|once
TGTGCCAGCAGCTCGAACCCGGGTATAGCGGAAGGCTCCTACAATGAGCAGTTCTTC
CASSSNPGIAEGSYNEQFF
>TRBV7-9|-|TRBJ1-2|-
TGTGCCAGCAGCACCCTCCGGGACAATAACTATGGCTACACCTTC
CASSTLRDNNYGYTF
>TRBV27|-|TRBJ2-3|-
TGTGCCAGCAGTTTATCTTTACGACCAGATACGCAGTATTTT
CASSLSLRPDTQYF
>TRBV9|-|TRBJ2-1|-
TGTGCCAGCAGCCTCGGGAGTGTATCCTACAATGAGCAGTTCTTC
CASSLGSVSYNEQFF
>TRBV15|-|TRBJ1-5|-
TGTGCCACCAGCTGGGGGGGTAATCAGCCCCAGCATTTT
CATSWGGNQPQHF
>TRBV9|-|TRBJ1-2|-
TGTGCCAGCAGCCCAGGCCTGTATGGCTACACCTTC
CASSPGLYGYTF
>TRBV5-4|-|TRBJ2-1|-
TGTGCCAGCAGCTCCCCAGGGTTCAATGAGCAGTTCTTC
CASSSPGFNEQFF
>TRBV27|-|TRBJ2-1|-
TGTGCCAGCAGTACCCATCTGAGGGATGAGCAGTTCTTC
CASSTHLRDEQFF
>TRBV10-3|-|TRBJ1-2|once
TGTGCCATCAGTGAGGACAACTATGGCTACACCTTC
CAISEDNYGYTF
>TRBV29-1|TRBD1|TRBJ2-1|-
TGCAGCGTTACAGGGGACCTGTCCTACAATGAGCAGTTCTTC
CSVTGDLSYNEQFF
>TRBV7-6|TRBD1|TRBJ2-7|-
TGTGCCAGCAGCCCCGAGGCAGGGGGCGTCTACGAGCAGTACTTC
CASSPEAGGVYEQYF
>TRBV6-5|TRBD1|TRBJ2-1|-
TGTGCCAGCAGTTACCCCCCCGCCACAGGGGGCAATGAGCAGTTCTTC
CASSYPPATGGNEQFF
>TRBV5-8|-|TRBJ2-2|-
TGTGCCAGCAGGCCCGGGACAATGAACACCGGGGAGCTGTTTTTT
CASRPGTMNTGELFF
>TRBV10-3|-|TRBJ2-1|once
TGTGCCATGAGTAGTGGGGCAAACAATGAGCAGTTCTTC
CAMSSGANNEQFF
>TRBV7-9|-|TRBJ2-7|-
TGTGCCAGCAGCTTACCAGTAGCAGAAGACTACGAGCAGTACTTC
CASSLPVAEDYEQYF